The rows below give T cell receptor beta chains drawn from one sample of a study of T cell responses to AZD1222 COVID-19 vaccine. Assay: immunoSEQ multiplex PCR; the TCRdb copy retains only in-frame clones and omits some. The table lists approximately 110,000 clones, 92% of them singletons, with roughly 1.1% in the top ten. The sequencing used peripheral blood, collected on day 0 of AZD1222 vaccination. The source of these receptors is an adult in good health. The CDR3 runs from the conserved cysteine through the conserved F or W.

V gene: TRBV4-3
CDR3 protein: CASSQAGDTGELFF

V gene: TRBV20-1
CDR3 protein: CSASVGHEQYF

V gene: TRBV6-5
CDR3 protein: CASHGGPSTDTQYF

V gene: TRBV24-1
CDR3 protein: CATSLRSSYNEQFF

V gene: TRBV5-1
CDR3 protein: CASSFSGPLDEQYF

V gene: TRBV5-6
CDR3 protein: CASSLVAARSYEQYF

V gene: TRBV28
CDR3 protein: CASSLSGLYSNQPQHF

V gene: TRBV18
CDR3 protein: CASSRDVEREKLFF

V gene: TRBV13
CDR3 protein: CASSFTGQGSSYEQYF

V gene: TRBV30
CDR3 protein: CAWSPGQYNSPLHF

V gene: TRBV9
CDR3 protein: CASSQLEFDEQFF

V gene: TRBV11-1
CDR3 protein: CASSAFETQYF

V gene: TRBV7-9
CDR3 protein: CASSPGLAEVDTQYF

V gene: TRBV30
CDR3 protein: CAWSVAGGNTIYF

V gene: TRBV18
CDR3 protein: CASSPSGAEQPQHF